This is a list of T cell receptor beta chains from one sample in a study of CD4 T cells in relation to SARS-CoV-2 and coronaviruses. No antigen has been assigned to these receptors. Data came from immunoSEQ multiplex PCR; TCRdb stores just in-frame clones and leaves some out. This sample has roughly 18,000 clones, with 77% found just once. The sample comprised CD4+ T cells from PBMCs, cultured in vitro. The source is a human donor in good health. The CDR3 runs from the conserved cysteine through the conserved F or W. Expanded clones get a size class; other rows say once, few or many, or leave the size out.

CDR3 length,V gene,clone size,CDR3 protein
14,TRBV2,NA,CASSEQGVAQPQHF
15,TRBV6-2/TRBV6-3,NA,CASSYSNRGNHEQYF
13,TRBV12-5,NA,CASGLGTGTEAFF
17,TRBV10-1,few,CASSETSGPGQSTGYTF
14,TRBV19,NA,CASMPDYNQETQYF
18,TRBV25-1,NA,CASSEYFTGGVLFQPQHF
15,TRBV11-2,few,CASSWGQAAPYEQYF
14,TRBV6-5,NA,CASSFGQATYEQYF
15,TRBV27,NA,CASSFVAGTGYEQYF
15,TRBV6-2/TRBV6-3,NA,CASSYGREGTDTQYF
19,TRBV4-1,few,CASSQGGFRRFSSYNEQFF
13,TRBV4-1,NA,CASSQFRGGEQYF
14,TRBV15,NA,CATSRSGTDNEQFF
15,TRBV19,few,CASSIGLGVPLSYTF
14,TRBV3-1/TRBV3-2,NA,CASSRFGGTGELFF
13,TRBV28,NA,CASRNGVNYGYTF
14,TRBV6-1,NA,CASSERGITYEQYF
13,TRBV6-5,NA,CASARDGHNEQFF
13,TRBV7-2,NA,CASSFQGDQPQHF
15,TRBV30,NA,CAWSVGTPYQETQYF
15,TRBV19,NA,CASSTLQGRNYGYTF
15,TRBV7-3,NA,CASSLVAGPWGEQFF
15,TRBV2,NA,CASSESGNSNQPQHF
11,TRBV9,NA,CASAAGDEQFF
16,TRBV18,once,CASSRLDTGATYEQYF
16,TRBV6-1,medium-sized,CASSEANREPSGGYTF
13,TRBV30,NA,CAWSSKSNQPQHF
17,TRBV27,NA,CASSFTIMHSGANVLTF
14,TRBV6-4,NA,CASSRDRGGTEAFF
14,TRBV7-8,NA,CASSLAGQGVKAFF
14,TRBV24-1,few,CATSDRDRGNGYTF
15,TRBV10-3,once,CAISQGSSVSEKLFF
16,TRBV24-1,NA,CATSDPLAGGAGELFF
16,TRBV15,NA,CATSRGGPDMLYGYTF
16,TRBV10-3,NA,CAIRRNRDSSSYEQYF
16,TRBV7-6,NA,CASSLAGGQGSYGYTF
16,TRBV11-2,NA,CASSLGPNREGREAFF
13,TRBV27,NA,CASSRRTNTEAFF
13,TRBV27,NA,CASSLRALGEQYF
15,TRBV6-5,NA,CASKPSGRRMDEQYF
15,TRBV4-1,NA,CASSQGAATNEKLFF
17,TRBV11-2,NA,CASSLHLRRDSTDTQYF
14,TRBV30,NA,CAWSVARGKYGYTF
15,TRBV5-1,NA,CASSQSGTAQETQYF
14,TRBV7-3,NA,CASSQGAVDSPLHF